The 21 T cell receptor beta chains given below trace back to one sample, sequenced in a study of lymphopenia after photon versus proton radiotherapy. The method was immunoSEQ multiplex PCR; TCRdb's version includes in-frame clones alone and lacks a portion of them. The table has 20,000 to 25,000 clones, about nine tenths seen once. This sample comprised peripheral blood, obtained from a patient treated with proton-based radiotherapy. These receptors came from a woman between 70 and 85 years old with pancreatic cancer. Some clones in this sample may be carry-over from other donors' samples.

The chain combines TRBV5-1 with TRBJ1-2, with D unresolved. V lost 0 bases and J 1 base, leaving 4 bases between the germline ends. In germline, CDR1 is SGHRS, CDR2 YFSETQ. The CDR3 contains 13 residues. This CDR3 is CASSLGHNYGYTF. The CDR3 nucleotides read TGCGCCAGCAGCTTGGGACATAACTATGGCTACACCTTC.

CDR3 bases: TGTGCCAGTAGTATCGGAGCAGAAGCTTTCTTT. It is translated as CASSIGAEAFF. The V gene is TRBV19, the J gene TRBJ1-1; D not certain. The CDR3 is 11 amino acids. Germline lookup yields CDR1 LNHDA and CDR2 SQIVND (reference sequence). The V end was cut by 3 bases, the J end by 8 bases, with 7 bases between.

The rearrangement links TRBV5-1 to TRBJ2-6; 12 bases map to TRBD1. The CDR3 is 18 amino acids. Germline V CDR1 and CDR2: SGHRS, YFSETQ. J lost 0 bases, V lost 3 bases, and 4 bases had no gene match. The chain's CDR3 is CASSWGTGGHSGANVLTF. In nucleotides, the CDR3 is TGCGCCAGCAGCTGGGGGACAGGGGGCCACTCTGGGGCCAACGTCCTGACTTTC.

The rearrangement links TRBV29-1 to TRBJ1-4; D is uncertain. The germline gives CDR1 SQVTM, CDR2 ANQGSEA. The CDR3 totals 11 residues. V was pared by 6 bases and J by 2 bases, with 4 bases between. CDR3 protein: CSVGTNEKLFF. Written as DNA, the CDR3 is TGCAGCGTAGGGACTAATGAAAAACTGTTTTTT.

Notes on this clone: The junction shows a germline mismatch at one end, possibly a read error. The rearrangement links TRBV2 to TRBJ2-3; no definite D call. The CDR3 runs 13 residues. Germline V gives CDR1 SNHLY, CDR2 FYNNEI. In DNA, the CDR3 is TGTGCCAGCAGCGAAGAAAGCACAGATACGCAGTATTTT. It codes for CASSEESTDTQYF.

The sample holds one count of this clone. The chain employs TRBV2 and TRBJ1-2; D is undetermined. V lost 5 bases and J 0 bases, leaving 10 bases between the germline ends. Germline lookup yields CDR1 SNHLY and CDR2 FYNNEI. There are 14 residues in the CDR3. The CDR3 DNA follows: TGTGCCAGCAGTTCGGACCTTCCTAACTATGGCTACACCTTC. It translates to CASSSDLPNYGYTF.

The chain links TRBV10-3 to TRBJ2-3, with no clear D. The ends were cut back, 7 bases at V and 3 bases at J, with 17 bases in the middle. Germline-derived CDR1 and CDR2 are ENHRY and SYGVKD. The CDR3 is 15 residues long. The CDR3 DNA sequence: TGTGCCATCAAAGAATCAAGCAGACCAACAGATACGCAGTATTTT. Translation gives CAIKESSRPTDTQYF.

This sequence joins TRBV5-1 and TRBJ2-3; TRBD2 might be the D (6 bases). The CDR3 runs to 15 residues. V lost 1 base and J 6 bases, leaving 15 bases between the germline ends. Germline V CDR1 and CDR2: SGHRS, YFSETQ. The CDR3 loop reads CASSLSLAASDTQYF. CDR3 sequence (DNA): TGCGCCAGCAGCTTGAGCTTAGCGGCCTCGGATACGCAGTATTTT.

The J gene is TRBJ2-3, the V gene TRBV2, with TRBD2 identical over 11 bases. Germline values: CDR1 SNHLY, CDR2 FYNNEI. The CDR3 totals 14 residues. The junction had 4 bases not matched to a gene; V was cut back by 6 bases and J by 5 bases. As DNA, the CDR3 is TGTGCCAGCAGCCTCGGACTAGCGGGAGATACGCAGTATTTT. Its protein is CASSLGLAGDTQYF.

Concerning this clone: One junction end disagrees with the germline gene, perhaps due to a read error. The rearrangement links TRBV7-7 to TRBJ2-7; D ambiguous. CDR3 length: 13 residues. The germline V gene encodes CDR1 SSHAT and CDR2 FNYEAQ (reference sequence). The CDR3 bases are TGTGCTAGCAGCCCGATAGGAGCCTACGAGCAGTACTTC. The encoded protein is CASSPIGAYEQYF.

The chain uses TRBV6-5 and TRBJ2-7, with D unresolved. The CDR3 is 11 amino acids. Between the trimmed V and J ends, which lost 5 bases and 4 bases, there was a span of 6 bases. The germline V gene has CDR1 MNHEY and CDR2 SVGAGI. The DNA for the CDR3 is TGTGCCAGCAGTGCACTTTACGAGCAGTACTTC. Translation gives CASSALYEQYF.

The V gene is TRBV18, the J gene TRBJ2-1, with a possible D match to TRBD2 (5 bases). Germline CDR1 reads KGHSH; CDR2 reads LQKENI. The CDR3 is made up of 15 amino acids. V shed 6 bases and J shed 5 bases, with 17 bases lying between them. The CDR3 sequence is CASSQDWLENNEQFF. The CDR3 DNA follows: TGTGCCAGCTCCCAGGACTGGCTCGAAAACAATGAGCAGTTCTTC. The full variable domain, its missing parts supplied by reference TRBV18 and TRBJ2-1, is NAGVMQNPRHLVRRRGQEARLRCSPMKGHSHVYWYRQLPEEGLKFMVYLQKENIIDESGMPKERFSAEFPKEGPSILRIQQVVRGDSAAYFCASSQDWLENNEQFFGPGTRLTVL.

The CDR3 sequence: CASSQGEGLNTEAFF. CDR3 sequence (DNA): TGTGCCAGCAGCCAAGGAGAGGGGTTGAACACTGAAGCTTTCTTT. The chain employs TRBV4-2 and TRBJ1-1; D is perhaps TRBD1 (5 bases). Trimming shortened V by 1 base and J by 0 bases, and 9 bases separated the two germline ends. This CDR3 spans 15 amino acids. The germline CDR1 and CDR2 sequences are LGHNA and YNFKEQ.

The chain links TRBV4-1 to TRBJ2-5, with 7 nucleotides matching TRBD2. CDR3 size: 13 residues. V lost 1 base and J lost 4; bases outside the gene matches: 0. CDR1 is MGHRA and CDR2 is YSYEKL in the germline V gene. CDR3 region: CASSQGLAETQYF. In DNA form, the CDR3 reads TGCGCCAGCAGCCAAGGACTAGCAGAGACCCAGTACTTC.

This chain connects TRBV27 to TRBJ2-7; D may correspond to TRBD1 or TRBD2 (5 bases each). The germline V gene has CDR1 MNHEY and CDR2 SMNVEV (reference sequence). Trimming stripped 6 bases from V and 3 bases from J, with 9 bases between. The CDR3 extends over 12 amino acids. The CDR3 protein is CASRTTGYEQYF. The CDR3 DNA is TGTGCCAGCAGGACTACAGGCTACGAGCAGTACTTC.

CDR3 sequence: CASSTLDRAAGANVLTF. The CDR3 nucleotides are TGTGCCAGTAGTACCCTGGACAGGGCGGCTGGGGCCAACGTCCTGACTTTC. V gene TRBV19 combines with J gene TRBJ2-6; 8 bases are a match to TRBD1. This CDR3 has 17 amino acids. With V trimmed by 4 bases and J by 2 bases, 7 bases remained unmatched. In germline, CDR1 is LNHDA, CDR2 SQIVND (reference sequence).

The J gene is TRBJ2-7, the V gene TRBV6-6; unclear D gene. V was trimmed by 2 bases and J by 3 bases, leaving 2 bases between them. Germline CDR1 reads MNHNY; CDR2 reads SVGAGI (reference sequence). The CDR3 is 11 residues long. The DNA of the CDR3 is TGTGCCAGCAGTTACCGCTACGAGCAGTACTTC. It yields the protein CASSYRYEQYF.

The V call is TRBV7-9, the J call TRBJ1-1; D is unresolved. Germline lookup yields CDR1 SEHNR and CDR2 FQNEAQ (reference sequence). V lost 1 base, J lost 2 bases, and 8 bases lay in between. This CDR3 comprises 14 residues. CDR3 nucleotide sequence: TGTGCCAGCAGCTTAGTTCCGGCAAACACTGAAGCTTTCTTT. It yields the protein CASSLVPANTEAFF.

Concerning this clone: Other DNA sequences of this sample code for an identical CDR3. The chain carries TRBV11-2 and TRBJ1-4; no clear D gene. This CDR3 is built from 12 residues. V was clipped by 2 bases and J by 7 bases, with 5 bases between them. The germline V gene encodes CDR1 SGHAT and CDR2 FQNNGV. CDR3 DNA: TGTGCCAGCAGCTTAATGTCTGAAAAACTGTTTTTT. Protein: CASSLMSEKLFF.

DNA for the CDR3: TGTGCCAGCAGTCCGGCCGAATGGAGGGGTTCTGGAGAGCAGTACTTC. This encodes CASSPAEWRGSGEQYF. The chain uses TRBV5-8 and TRBJ2-7, with D perhaps matching TRBD2 (6 bases). CDR1 is SGHTS, CDR2 YDEGEE, per germline. Deletions cut 5 bases from V and 7 bases from J, with 25 bases between. The CDR3 length is 16 residues.

The chain joins TRBV28 to TRBJ1-5, with 8 bases aligning to TRBD1. CDR1 and CDR2 from the germline V gene are MDHEN and SYDVKM. This CDR3 has 17 amino acids. Trimming removed 1 base from V and 4 bases from J; junction bases left unmatched: 9. Written as DNA, the CDR3 is TGTGCCAGCAGTTTATCTCTAGGACAGGGCGGTAATCAGCCCCAGCATTTT. It specifies CASSLSLGQGGNQPQHF.